These T cell receptor beta chains were read from a single sample in a study of T cell responses to AZD1222 COVID-19 vaccine. Only in-frame clones appear in the TCRdb table, and some are missing; sequencing was by immunoSEQ multiplex PCR. The data hold 75,000 to 95,000 clones, with over 85% observed a single time. The input for sequencing was peripheral blood, taken on day 0 of AZD1222 vaccination. These receptors originate from an adult in good health. Both conserved end residues are part of each CDR3. The order of the fields is CDR3 length, V gene, J gene, clone size, D gene, CDR3 DNA, CDR3 protein. The D gene is left open where the match is weak. The size entry is marked missing in some rows and otherwise reads once, few, many or a size class.

13	TRBV6-5	TRBJ1-1	once	-	TGTGCCAGCTCAAACGGGCGCGACACTGAAGCTTTCTTT	CASSNGRDTEAFF
14	TRBV29-1	TRBJ1-4	-	TRBD1	TGCAGCGCTCGCTACAGGGGCGATGGTGAAAAACTGTTTTTT	CSARYRGDGEKLFF
13	TRBV3-1/TRBV3-2	TRBJ2-3	-	-	TGTGCCAGCAGCCAGGACCGTTCTAATACGCAGTATTTT	CASSQDRSNTQYF
11	TRBV12-3/TRBV12-4	TRBJ2-4	-	TRBD2	TGTGCCAGCAGTTTTGGGGGAGGGCCGTACTTC	CASSFGGGPYF
18	TRBV9	TRBJ2-6	once	TRBD1	TGTGCCAGCAGCGTAGAGAGAAGGGACAGGCTCCGGGCCAACGTCCTGACTTTC	CASSVERRDRLRANVLTF
14	TRBV6-5	TRBJ1-4	-	-	TGTGCCAGCAGTTACTTCACAGGGAATGAAAAACTGTTTTTT	CASSYFTGNEKLFF
15	TRBV19	TRBJ2-1	-	TRBD1	TGTGCCAGTAGAAACAGGGGTGGCTCCTACAATGAGCAGTTCTTC	CASRNRGGSYNEQFF
12	TRBV6-5	TRBJ2-3	once	-	TGTGCCAGCAGTTACTCTGGGACGACGCAGTATTTT	CASSYSGTTQYF
16	TRBV19	TRBJ2-3	-	-	TGTGCCAGTAGTTCCCCCAACAGGGTGAGCACAGATACGCAGTATTTT	CASSSPNRVSTDTQYF
15	TRBV19	TRBJ1-5	-	-	TGTGCCAGTAGTATAGTGGGGGGTAGCAATCAGCCCCAGCATTTT	CASSIVGGSNQPQHF
16	TRBV2	TRBJ1-5	-	TRBD1	TGTGCCAGCAGTCCCCGTATAGCAGGGGGGAATCAGCCCCAGCATTTT	CASSPRIAGGNQPQHF
13	TRBV15	TRBJ2-1	-	TRBD1	TGTGCCACCAGCAGGGACAGGCCCAATGAGCAGTTCTTC	CATSRDRPNEQFF
11	TRBV6-5	TRBJ1-1	-	-	TGTGCCACCAGGGGAGGGACTGAAGCTTTCTTT	CATRGGTEAFF
14	TRBV6-5	TRBJ1-4	-	-	TGTGCCAGCAGTCCGCTCGGGGACGATGAAAAACTGTTTTTT	CASSPLGDDEKLFF
15	TRBV6-5	TRBJ2-7	once	TRBD1	TGTGCCAGCAGTTCACAGGGGCCGCTTTCCTACGAGCAGTACTTC	CASSSQGPLSYEQYF
18	TRBV5-5	TRBJ2-3	-	TRBD2	TGTGCCAGCAGCTTAAGGAGCGGGGGGGCAACGAGCACAGATACGCAGTATTTT	CASSLRSGGATSTDTQYF